This T cell receptor beta chain is from a study of T cell responses to AZD1222 COVID-19 vaccine (dated by TCRdb to the early 2020s). In the study overall: Because spike-specific TCR depth and breadth did not differ between the two schedules, AZD1222 recipients who got a second dose at roughly 4 weeks were pooled with those who got a second dose at roughly 12 weeks. TCR sequencing was performed for 230 to 250 trial participants, of whom roughly 200 were given two doses of AZD1222 and around 25 were given two doses of MenACWY control vaccine. Trial participants were enrolled by age into subgroups of 18-55, 56-69 and 70-plus years, and around 150, 28 and 57 TCR-sequenced participants, respectively, were included in these subgroups.

CDR1 and CDR2, per the germline V gene, are MNHEY and SVGAGI. Inclusive of the bounding cysteine and phenylalanine, the CDR3 is 16 residues long. The only DNA kept is the CDR3, 48 bases in frame from the first base. V lost 0 bases and J lost 6 bases; the stretch between them is 17 bases long. The CDR3 regions of human TCRbeta chains were subjected to immunosequencing. On the authors' methods: TCRs in the repertoires were matched against a reference library of SARS-CoV-2-specific TCRs that had been generated with the MIRA antigen-specificity platform. Breadth was defined as the fraction of unique TCRs that were SARS-CoV-2-associated. Depth was defined as the fraction of total T cells that were SARS-CoV-2-associated. Using the MIRA data, each spike-specific TCR was mapped to the spike region that the TCR reacts to and placed in a CD4 or CD8 class. Log10-transformed breadth and depth values were compared by one-way ANOVA with Sidak's multiple comparisons tests. Drawn from immuneACCESS, this table holds only the in-frame rearrangements with V and J called that TCRdb kept. Clones are partly lost; checked studies trace under half to an unresolved V gene and leave the rest unexplained. V, J and clone size are those of that table, while D and trimming were read from the DNA. This sample has about 120,000 clones in its table, and over 85% of those were observed once. The top ten clonotypes cover under 9% of the sample.

What the time point label conveys for this sample: baseline before first vaccination. Samples from vaccinated people were obtained from the UK trials COV001 and COV002, which included a single-blind randomized controlled phase 2/3 trial of AZD1222 (ChAdOx1 nCoV-19) in healthy adults. For TCRbeta chain sequencing, PBMC samples from trial participants were taken at day 0 and at day 28 after the second dose. This clone turned up a few times. What this receptor recognizes is not known. One base away there is no much larger clone; base qualities are not given. Paper-wide results and their limitations: Spike-specific TCR breadth and depth rose significantly after two AZD1222 doses compared with day 0 and with MenACWY recipients. Because no day 14 peak-response samples were available, repertoires were characterized only after the peak T cell response. Most participants were white British and females outnumbered males, and the authors suggested that clonal diversity may have been underestimated. Reportedly, close to half of the unique spike-specific TCRs recognized epitopes lying outside the regions that are mutated in the B.1.351 and B.1.1.7 variants. Conclusions about previously exposed vaccinees are limited, since just five to seven AZD1222 recipients were seropositive for SARS-CoV-2 at baseline. The whole spike protein was spanned by vaccine-associated CD4 TCRs, and dominant responses were seen in regions 160-218 and 743-854. In the small 56-69-year group, the increase in depth fell short of significance, most likely because of low power.

The receptor was isolated from an adult in good health. The sample was peripheral blood, taken on day 0 of AZD1222 vaccination. This chain is built from TRBV6-5 and TRBJ1-2; no D gene is confidently identified. The DNA sequence is given as TGTGCCAGCAGTTACTCGATTGCGCGGGGATTAGATGGCTACACCTTC. It is translated as CASSYSIARGLDGYTF.